The rows below give T cell receptor beta chains drawn from one sample of a study of blood T cell repertoires in COVID-19. Clones were read by immunoSEQ multiplex PCR, and TCRdb kept only the in-frame ones, dropping some. The sample contains some 150,000 clones, around 85% of which appear only once. Material for sequencing was peripheral blood. The receptors were gathered from a woman aged 60 to 75 with COVID-19, enrolled during active disease. The CDR3 runs from the conserved cysteine through the conserved F or W. The order of the fields is J gene, clone size, V gene, D gene, CDR3 DNA, CDR3 protein. A D gene is named only where the DNA matches it firmly. Only part of the rows carry a size: once, few, many, or a class if the clone is expanded.

J gene: TRBJ2-3; clone size: large; V gene: TRBV15; D gene: TRBD2; CDR3 DNA: TGTGCCACCAGCACCAAGACTAGCGGGGGGGCCCTTAGCACAGATACGCAGTATTTT; CDR3 protein: CATSTKTSGGALSTDTQYF
J gene: TRBJ1-6; clone size: .; V gene: TRBV2; D gene: .; CDR3 DNA: TGTGCCAGCAGGGATAGGACACCTTCCTTT; CDR3 protein: CASRDRTPSF
J gene: TRBJ1-4; clone size: .; V gene: TRBV7-8; D gene: .; CDR3 DNA: TGTGCCAGCAGCTTAAGGCGGGCTGGAGTTGCAACTAATGAAAAACTGTTTTTT; CDR3 protein: CASSLRRAGVATNEKLFF
J gene: TRBJ2-1; clone size: .; V gene: TRBV5-4; D gene: TRBD2; CDR3 DNA: TGTGCCAGCAGCTCACTAGCGGGGTCCGCCAATGAGCAGTTCTTC; CDR3 protein: CASSSLAGSANEQFF
J gene: TRBJ2-7; clone size: few; V gene: TRBV2; D gene: TRBD1; CDR3 DNA: TGTGCCAGCAGTGAAGGAGGGGGCGGCTCCGAGCAGTACTTC; CDR3 protein: CASSEGGGGSEQYF
J gene: TRBJ2-3; clone size: .; V gene: TRBV7-3; D gene: TRBD2; CDR3 DNA: TGTGCCAGCAGCTTACCCACGGGACTAGCGGGGGGGACTAGCACAGATACGCAGTATTTT; CDR3 protein: CASSLPTGLAGGTSTDTQYF
J gene: TRBJ1-5; clone size: .; V gene: TRBV29-1; D gene: .; CDR3 DNA: TGCAGCGTCGGGTGGTCCGCGGCGGGCGATCAGCCCCAGCATTTT; CDR3 protein: CSVGWSAAGDQPQHF
J gene: TRBJ2-1; clone size: .; V gene: TRBV14; D gene: .; CDR3 DNA: TGTGCCAGCAGTCTTACTACATTAAATGAGCAGTTCTTC; CDR3 protein: CASSLTTLNEQFF
J gene: TRBJ2-1; clone size: .; V gene: TRBV5-8; D gene: .; CDR3 DNA: TGTGCCAGCAGACACCGGGACACCGGGGCCCATGAGCAGTTCTTC; CDR3 protein: CASRHRDTGAHEQFF
J gene: TRBJ2-1; clone size: once; V gene: TRBV10-1; D gene: .; CDR3 DNA: TGCGCCAGCAGTGAGGACAGCGGGCGCTACAATGAGCAGTTCTTC; CDR3 protein: CASSEDSGRYNEQFF
J gene: TRBJ1-2; clone size: .; V gene: TRBV3-1/TRBV3-2; D gene: .; CDR3 DNA: TGTGCCAGCAGCCAAGATAGAGGGTATCAAGATCCCGATGGCTACACCTTC; CDR3 protein: CASSQDRGYQDPDGYTF
J gene: TRBJ1-3; clone size: .; V gene: TRBV18; D gene: .; CDR3 DNA: TGTGCCAGCTCAGGCGACACGCCTGGAAACACCATATATTTT; CDR3 protein: CASSGDTPGNTIYF
J gene: TRBJ1-2; clone size: .; V gene: TRBV10-3; D gene: .; CDR3 DNA: TGTGCCATCACTCCTGAAAGCTCTAACTATGGCTACACCTTC; CDR3 protein: CAITPESSNYGYTF
J gene: TRBJ1-4; clone size: .; V gene: TRBV19; D gene: .; CDR3 DNA: TGTGCCAGTAGTCCAGCATCGCAGGAGGGGGAAAAACTGTTTTTT; CDR3 protein: CASSPASQEGEKLFF
J gene: TRBJ1-5; clone size: .; V gene: TRBV7-9; D gene: .; CDR3 DNA: TGTGCCAGCAGCTTATCAGGGCCCCAGCATTTT; CDR3 protein: CASSLSGPQHF
J gene: TRBJ1-5; clone size: few; V gene: TRBV19; D gene: .; CDR3 DNA: TGTGCCAGTAGTACGGTCCGTTTTAATCAGCCCCAGCATTTT; CDR3 protein: CASSTVRFNQPQHF
J gene: TRBJ1-3; clone size: once; V gene: TRBV24-1; D gene: TRBD1; CDR3 DNA: TGTGCCACCAGTGATATAAGGGGGCCGGGAAACACCATATATTTT; CDR3 protein: CATSDIRGPGNTIYF
J gene: TRBJ1-1; clone size: once; V gene: TRBV19; D gene: TRBD1; CDR3 DNA: TGTGCCAGTAGCAACGACAGGGGAGGTCTGCTTGCTGAAGCTTTCTTT; CDR3 protein: CASSNDRGGLLAEAFF
J gene: TRBJ2-3; clone size: .; V gene: TRBV5-6; D gene: TRBD1; CDR3 DNA: TGTGCCAGCAGCTTGACCACAGGGGCAGCTACGCAGTATTTT; CDR3 protein: CASSLTTGAATQYF
J gene: TRBJ1-2; clone size: .; V gene: TRBV5-1; D gene: TRBD1; CDR3 DNA: TGCGCCAGCACCCGGACAGGGGGTCAGGATGGCTACACCTTC; CDR3 protein: CASTRTGGQDGYTF
J gene: TRBJ2-7; clone size: few; V gene: TRBV7-2; D gene: TRBD1; CDR3 DNA: TGTGCCAGCAGCTCCCGGGACAGGGTCTACGAGCAGTACTTC; CDR3 protein: CASSSRDRVYEQYF
J gene: TRBJ1-2; clone size: once; V gene: TRBV24-1; D gene: .; CDR3 DNA: TGTGCCACCAGTGATTTCGGGAGTTTTTTCTTC; CDR3 protein: CATSDFGSFFF
J gene: TRBJ1-2; clone size: .; V gene: TRBV6-5; D gene: TRBD1; CDR3 DNA: TGTGCCAGCAGTATACCCGACAGGGTGATGGGCTACACCTTC; CDR3 protein: CASSIPDRVMGYTF
J gene: TRBJ2-1; clone size: .; V gene: TRBV7-2; D gene: .; CDR3 DNA: TGTGCCAGCACCGACCCCGGGTTTGGTGAGCAGTTCTTC; CDR3 protein: CASTDPGFGEQFF
J gene: TRBJ1-2; clone size: .; V gene: TRBV6-5; D gene: TRBD1; CDR3 DNA: TGTGCCAGCAGCCAGGGGGCGGGAGGCTACACCTTC; CDR3 protein: CASSQGAGGYTF
J gene: TRBJ1-1; clone size: .; V gene: TRBV13; D gene: .; CDR3 DNA: TGTGCCAGCAGCTTAAACGGAGAGGCATACACTGAAGCTTTCTTT; CDR3 protein: CASSLNGEAYTEAFF